This entry lists 20 T cell receptor beta chains sequenced from one sample in a study of graft-versus-host responses after intestinal transplantation. Assay used: immunoSEQ multiplex PCR; TCRdb lists only in-frame clones, some missing. Of under 80,000 clones in the sample, around 93% were seen once. The sample here was PBMCs, taken 98 days after intestinal transplantation. Source of these receptors: a human patient who received an intestinal transplant, so some T cells may come from the graft donor.

The J gene is TRBJ2-7, the V gene TRBV5-1; TRBD2 matches 8 bases. Germline V CDR1 and CDR2: SGHRS, YFSETQ. The J segment lost 3 bases and the V segment lost 4 bases, leaving 9 bases of the junction unmatched. CDR3 length: 15 amino acids. DNA of the CDR3: TGCGCCAGCAGCCCTCTAGCGGGTGAGAACTACGAGCAGTACTTC. This translates into CASSPLAGENYEQYF.

V usage is TRBV6-1 and J usage is TRBJ2-7; D may correspond to TRBD1 or TRBD2 (5 bases each). V was pared by 3 bases and J by 7 bases, with 13 bases between. CDR3 length: 13 amino acids. Germline CDR1 reads MNHNS; CDR2 reads SASEGT. This CDR3 is CASSDRDLGEQYF. The CDR3 nucleotides are TGTGCCAGCAGTGATAGGGACCTGGGAGAGCAGTACTTC.

This clone was counted between two and nine times. V is TRBV10-1 and J is TRBJ2-7; no clear D gene. CDR3 length: 13 residues. Looked up from germline, CDR1 is WNHNN and CDR2 is SYGVQD (reference sequence). Trimming took 5 bases from V and 1 from J, leaving 9 bases between them. The DNA of the CDR3 is TGCGCCAGCAGTATAGGCTCTTCCTACGAGCAGTACTTC. Protein sequence: CASSIGSSYEQYF.

V gene TRBV18 combines with J gene TRBJ2-1; perhaps TRBD1 as D (5 bases). Trimming stripped 3 bases from V and 6 bases from J, with 15 bases between. From germline, CDR1 is KGHSH and CDR2 LQKENI. CDR3 length: 15 residues. The CDR3 is CASSPDPGLSNEQFF. CDR3 bases: TGTGCCAGCTCACCGGACCCAGGGTTGAGCAATGAGCAGTTCTTC.

V usage is TRBV28 and J usage is TRBJ1-5; D is perhaps TRBD1 (5 bases). There are 15 residues in the CDR3. Germline-derived CDR1 and CDR2 are MDHEN and SYDVKM. V lost 2 bases and J 4 bases, leaving 12 bases between the germline ends. CDR3 DNA: TGTGCCAGCAGTTTAGAGGGACCGTTGAATCAGCCCCAGCATTTT. Its protein product is CASSLEGPLNQPQHF. The variable domain in full, completed from reference TRBV28 and TRBJ1-5, reads DVKVTQSSRYLVKRTGEKVFLECVQDMDHENMFWYRQDPGLGLRLIYFSYDVKMKEKGDIPEGYSVSREKKERFSLILESASTNQTSMYLCASSLEGPLNQPQHFGDGTRLSIL.

Worth noting for this clone: The junction differs from germline at one of its ends, possibly a read error. The chain recombines TRBV19 with TRBJ2-2; D not resolved. The CDR3 has 14 residues. The germline V gene encodes CDR1 LNHDA and CDR2 SQIVND (reference sequence). The CDR3 DNA sequence: TGTGCCAGTAGTCTAGACGTGCCCACCGGGGAGCTGTTTTTT. As protein: CASSLDVPTGELFF.

This clone was counted between two and nine times. The gene calls are TRBV4-1 and TRBJ1-6; weak D call: TRBD1 (5 bases). The CDR3 is 16 amino acids. V was shortened by 1 base and J by 8 bases, with 15 bases between the two germline ends. The germline V gene has CDR1 MGHRA and CDR2 YSYEKL. The CDR3 region has the DNA TGCGCCAGCAGCCAAGCCAAGGGACGACATCATTCACCCCTCCACTTT. Its protein product is CASSQAKGRHHSPLHF.

This clone was counted between two and nine times. The chain employs TRBV19 and TRBJ2-3; TRBD2 matches 14 bases. Germline CDR1 is LNHDA and CDR2 is SQIVND (reference sequence). J lost 5 bases, V lost 3 bases, and 4 bases had no gene match. This CDR3 has 16 amino acids. CDR3 amino acids: CASSMGLAGDRDTQYF. The CDR3 region has the DNA TGTGCCAGTAGTATGGGACTAGCGGGAGATAGAGATACGCAGTATTTT.

The chain carries TRBV7-2 and TRBJ2-1, with 11 positions matching TRBD2. Germline loops: CDR1 SGHTA, CDR2 FQGNSA. The CDR3 loop spans 15 amino acids. The junction had 4 bases not matched to a gene; V was cut back by 2 bases and J by 7 bases. This chain's CDR3 is CASSLPGTSGNEQFF. CDR3 in DNA: TGTGCCAGCAGCTTACCCGGGACTAGCGGAAATGAGCAGTTCTTC.

The V and J genes are TRBV19 and TRBJ2-3; D is unclear. CDR3 length: 12 amino acids. Trimming took 3 bases from V and 4 from J, leaving 5 bases between them. CDR1 is LNHDA and CDR2 is SQIVND in the germline V gene (reference sequence). CDR3 sequence: CASSIAADTQYF. The CDR3 nucleotides read TGTGCCAGTAGTATTGCGGCAGATACGCAGTATTTT.

The rearrangement uses TRBV6-1 and TRBJ1-3, with D hard to call. Between the trimmed V and J ends, which lost 8 bases and 2 bases, there was a span of 7 bases. This CDR3 has 12 residues. Germline V gene data show CDR1 as MNHNS and CDR2 as SASEGT. The CDR3 bases are TGTGCCAGCCCGACACCTGGAAACACCATATATTTT. It yields the protein CASPTPGNTIYF.

This clone appeared once. The gene calls are TRBV6-6 and TRBJ1-2; TRBD1 is a possible D gene (6 bases). Trimming took 8 bases from V and 6 from J, leaving 19 bases between them. CDR1 MNHNY and CDR2 SVGAGI come from the germline V gene (reference sequence). CDR3 length: 14 residues. The CDR3 loop is CASFPGGRANGYTF. The CDR3, as DNA: TGTGCCAGCTTCCCTGGGGGGCGCGCGAATGGCTACACCTTC.

This chain links TRBV2 with TRBJ1-1; no clear D gene. Germline CDR1 and CDR2: SNHLY and FYNNEI. Trimming took off 2 bases at V and 3 bases at J, with 13 bases between the two ends. The CDR3 contains 15 residues. CDR3 region: CASSERRTGDTEAFF. CDR3 in DNA: TGTGCCAGCAGTGAAAGGCGTACTGGAGACACTGAAGCTTTCTTT. Looking up the rest from reference TRBV2 and TRBJ1-1 gives the full variable domain: EPEVTQTPSHQVTQMGQEVILRCVPISNHLYFYWYRQILGQKVEFLVSFYNNEISEKSEIFDDQFSVERPDGSNFTLKIRSTKLEDSAMYFCASSERRTGDTEAFFGQGTRLTVV.

The chain joins TRBV7-9 to TRBJ1-3; D is ambiguous. With 5 bases removed from V and 2 bases from J, the gap between germline ends came to 13 bases. The CDR3 has 15 amino acids. Per the germline V gene, CDR1 is SEHNR and CDR2 is FQNEAQ (reference sequence). CDR3 amino acids: CASSTPQRAGNTIYF. The CDR3, as DNA: TGTGCCAGCAGCACCCCCCAGAGGGCTGGAAACACCATATATTTT. Drawing the rest from reference TRBV7-9 and TRBJ1-3, the complete variable domain is DTGVSQNPRHKITKRGQNVTFRCDPISEHNRLYWYRQTLGQGPEFLTYFQNEAQLEKSRLLSDRFSAERPKGSFSTLEIQRTEQGDSAMYLCASSTPQRAGNTIYFGEGSWLTVV.

This chain joins TRBV28 and TRBJ1-4, with D maybe TRBD1 (6 bases). The CDR3 runs to 17 residues. Germline CDR1 and CDR2: MDHEN and SYDVKM. Trimming took 2 bases from V and 7 from J, leaving 20 bases between them. Here the CDR3 reads CASSLNPRLQDSEKLFF. DNA for the CDR3: TGTGCCAGCAGTTTAAACCCCCGATTGCAGGACAGTGAAAAACTGTTTTTT. The full variable domain, its missing parts supplied by reference TRBV28 and TRBJ1-4, is DVKVTQSSRYLVKRTGEKVFLECVQDMDHENMFWYRQDPGLGLRLIYFSYDVKMKEKGDIPEGYSVSREKKERFSLILESASTNQTSMYLCASSLNPRLQDSEKLFFGSGTQLSVL.

V is TRBV28 and J is TRBJ2-7, with 9 bases lining up with TRBD2. With V trimmed by 3 bases and J by 2 bases, 5 bases remained unmatched. The CDR3 covers 15 residues. Germline values: CDR1 MDHEN, CDR2 SYDVKM. The CDR3 DNA sequence: TGTGCCAGCAGTTTGTCTAGCGGGACCGCCTACGAGCAGTACTTC. Translated: CASSLSSGTAYEQYF.

This rearrangement joins TRBV19 to TRBJ1-1, with D possibly matching TRBD1 (6 bases). This CDR3 has 13 amino acids. Germline lookup yields CDR1 LNHDA and CDR2 SQIVND (reference sequence). The ends were cut back, 4 bases at V and 3 bases at J, with 9 bases in the middle. The CDR3 nucleotides read TGTGCCAGTAGTACTCAGGGGTACACTGAAGCTTTCTTT. The encoded protein is CASSTQGYTEAFF. Looking up the rest from reference TRBV19 and TRBJ1-1 gives the full variable domain: DGGITQSPKYLFRKEGQNVTLSCEQNLNHDAMYWYRQDPGQGLRLIYYSQIVNDFQKGDIAEGYSVSREKKESFPLTVTSAQKNPTAFYLCASSTQGYTEAFFGQGTRLTVV.

This clone appeared once. J is TRBJ2-1 and V is TRBV2; 12 bases align to TRBD1. The CDR3 length is 16 residues. Trimming removed 5 bases from V and 10 bases from J; junction bases left unmatched: 12. The germline V gene encodes CDR1 SNHLY and CDR2 FYNNEI. The CDR3 spells CASSYTGTGGAGEQFF. The CDR3 DNA is TGTGCCAGCAGTTATACCGGGACAGGGGGCGCGGGCGAGCAGTTCTTC. Combining the CDR3 with reference TRBV2 and TRBJ2-1 gives the whole variable domain EPEVTQTPSHQVTQMGQEVILRCVPISNHLYFYWYRQILGQKVEFLVSFYNNEISEKSEIFDDQFSVERPDGSNFTLKIRSTKLEDSAMYFCASSYTGTGGAGEQFFGPGTRLTVL.

A few counts support this clone. The J gene is TRBJ1-1, the V gene TRBV28; D is perhaps TRBD1 (6 bases). V lost 3 bases and J 1 base, leaving 6 bases between the germline ends. The length of the CDR3 is 13 residues. Germline V gene lookup returns CDR1 MDHEN and CDR2 SYDVKM. The CDR3 loop is CASSLGQNTEAFF. CDR3 nucleotides: TGTGCCAGCAGTTTGGGACAGAACACTGAAGCTTTCTTT.

This clone was counted between two and nine times. The chain has TRBV28 and TRBJ2-1; 7 bases are a match to TRBD2. Germline V lookup: CDR1 MDHEN, CDR2 SYDVKM. The CDR3 spans 15 residues. Trimming cost V 4 bases and J 6 bases; bases outside gene matches: 9. The CDR3 region is CASSSRGGSGNEQFF. CDR3 bases: TGTGCCAGCAGTTCTCGGGGAGGGAGCGGCAATGAGCAGTTCTTC.